This paragraph covers one TCR beta chain sequence. This sample was taken from a study of blood T cell repertoires in COVID-19. The overall study: Specimens from acute and convalescent COVID-19 originated in the United States, Italy and Spain. PBMCs, B-cell-depleted T cells, or T cells provided the cDNA or gDNA that made up the material.

The authors' processing: By means of reference gene primer amplification, nucleated cell counts were estimated. Clones were sequenced by immunoSEQ multiplex PCR, and TCRdb holds only the in-frame ones, with some missing. The V and J calls and clone size come from that table; D and trimming were worked out from the DNA. The sample includes around 130,000 clones, about 89% of them seen just once. Germline V gene data show CDR1 as WNHNN and CDR2 as SYGVQD (reference sequence). CDR3 length: 14 residues. The V gene lost 4 bases and the J gene lost 2 bases, with 9 bases spanning the gap. This chain connects TRBV10-1 to TRBJ2-1, with a possible D match to TRBD1 (5 bases). This sequence originates from a man over 45 with active or convalescent COVID-19. Material for sequencing was peripheral blood. The CDR3 is CASSVADTYNEQFF. The CDR3, as DNA: TGCGCCAGCAGTGTTGCGGACACCTACAATGAGCAGTTCTTC.